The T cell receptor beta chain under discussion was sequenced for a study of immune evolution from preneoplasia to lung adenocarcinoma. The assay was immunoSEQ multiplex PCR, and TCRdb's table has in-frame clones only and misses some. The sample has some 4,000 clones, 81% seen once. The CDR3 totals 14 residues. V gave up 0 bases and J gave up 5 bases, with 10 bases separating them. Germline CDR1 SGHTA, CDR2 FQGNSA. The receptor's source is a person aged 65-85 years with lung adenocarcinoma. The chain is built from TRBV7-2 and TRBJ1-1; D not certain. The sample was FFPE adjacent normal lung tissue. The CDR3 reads CASSLAHGVTEAFF. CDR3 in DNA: TGTGCCAGCAGCTTAGCCCATGGAGTAACTGAAGCTTTCTTT.